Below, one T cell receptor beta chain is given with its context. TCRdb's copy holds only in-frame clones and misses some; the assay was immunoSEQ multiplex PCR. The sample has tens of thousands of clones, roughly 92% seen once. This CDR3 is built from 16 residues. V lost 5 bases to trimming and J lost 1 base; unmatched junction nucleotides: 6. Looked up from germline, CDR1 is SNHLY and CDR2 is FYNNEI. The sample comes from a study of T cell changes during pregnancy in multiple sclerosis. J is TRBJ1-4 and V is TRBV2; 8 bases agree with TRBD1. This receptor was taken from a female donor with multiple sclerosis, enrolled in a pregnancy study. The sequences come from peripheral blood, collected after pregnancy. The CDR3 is CASSSLGTGTNEKLFF. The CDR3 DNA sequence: TGTGCCAGCAGTAGCCTCGGGACAGGAACTAATGAAAAACTGTTTTTT.